The clone carrying this TCR beta chain was found many times. What it recognizes is unknown. Sequence at one end of the junction differs from germline and may be a read error. MiXCR, run by TCRdb on the 5' RACE reads, gives a single entry per CDR3 protein. The sample records 400,000 to 500,000 distinct CDR3 sequences, roughly 20% being singletons. The CDR3 runs 13 residues. Germline V gene sequence: CDR1 SGHRS, CDR2 YFSETQ. The entry originates in a study of identical twins. Overall study findings and caveats: Compared with unrelated sharing, twin-shared out-of-frame alpha sequences had more low-probability sequences. Excess twin sharing in beta out-of-frame sequences was weaker. Models underestimated TCR alpha sharing (out-of-frame) in monozygotic twins.

All donors were healthy Caucasians. This receptor was taken from a man aged 50 or older in good health. Source material: naive T cells sorted from blood. The J gene is TRBJ2-1, the V gene TRBV5-1; no clear D gene. Here the CDR3 DNA reads TGTGCCAGCAGCTTAGGGCGGAACAATGAGCAGTTCTTC. It encodes CASSLGRNNEQFF.